This entry lists 29 T cell receptor beta chains sequenced from one sample in a study of T cell responses to AZD1222 COVID-19 vaccine. Assay: immunoSEQ multiplex PCR; the TCRdb copy retains only in-frame clones and omits some. Of 100,000 to 150,000 clones listed, approximately 91% are singletons. Here the sequenced sample was peripheral blood, taken 28 days after the second AZD1222 dose. The origin of the receptors is an adult who received the AZD1222 COVID-19 vaccine.

The chain uses TRBV5-1 and TRBJ1-1; unclear D gene. Deletions cut 2 bases from V and 1 base from J, with 6 bases between. This CDR3 spans 13 amino acids. Germline CDR1 is SGHRS and CDR2 is YFSETQ. CDR3 sequence reads: CASSLQPNTEAFF. The CDR3 nucleotides read TGCGCCAGCAGCTTACAGCCGAACACTGAAGCTTTCTTT.

The rearrangement uses TRBV3-1 (or the pseudogene TRBV3-2) and TRBJ2-4; D gene ambiguous. The CDR3 loop spans 16 amino acids. The germline CDR1 and CDR2 sequences are LGHDT and YNNKEL (reference sequence). Deletions cut 0 bases from V and 3 bases from J, with 12 bases between. CDR3 nucleotides: TGTGCCAGCAGCCAAGAACCCCCAGGTAGCAAAAACATTCAGTACTTC. Translated, it gives CASSQEPPGSKNIQYF.

This chain links TRBV7-9 with TRBJ1-4; the D gene is possibly TRBD1 (5 bases). The length of the CDR3 is 18 residues. Trimming took 4 bases from V and 3 from J, leaving 21 bases between them. Germline lookup yields CDR1 SEHNR and CDR2 FQNEAQ (reference sequence). The CDR3 sequence: CASSSYLRQGAANEKLFF. In DNA, the CDR3 is TGTGCCAGCAGCTCGTACCTAAGACAAGGGGCCGCTAATGAAAAACTGTTTTTT.

The chain carries TRBV28 and TRBJ1-2; perhaps TRBD1 as D (5 bases). Trimming removed 3 bases at V and 4 bases at J, with 9 bases between. Germline CDR1 is MDHEN and CDR2 is SYDVKM. The CDR3 contains 13 residues. For the CDR3, the DNA is TGTGCCAGCAGTTTCAGGGAGGCCTATGGCTACACCTTC. As protein: CASSFREAYGYTF.

The rearrangement joins TRBV5-1 to TRBJ2-3; D possibly corresponds to TRBD2 (6 bases). The CDR3 length is 17 residues. The V end lost 0 bases, the J end lost 0 bases, and 14 bases lay between the germline ends. Germline V gives CDR1 SGHRS, CDR2 YFSETQ. In DNA, the CDR3 is TGCGCCAGCAGCTTGGCCGTTAGTAGCGGTAGCACAGATACGCAGTATTTT. It specifies CASSLAVSSGSTDTQYF.

The chain combines TRBV7-9 with TRBJ1-4; no firm D call. The CDR3 is made up of 15 amino acids. V was cut by 5 bases and J by 0 bases, with 10 bases left in between. The V gene's germline CDR1 is SEHNR and CDR2 FQNEAQ (reference sequence). CDR3 coding DNA: TGTGCCAGCAGCCCTCGACAAACAACTAATGAAAAACTGTTTTTT. Translation gives CASSPRQTTNEKLFF.

This chain uses TRBV5-6 with TRBJ2-1; TRBD2 is a possible D gene (5 bases). Germline CDR1 and CDR2: SGHDT and YYEEEE. Trimming pared 0 bases from V and 3 bases from J, leaving 10 bases between. CDR3 length: 15 residues. The CDR3 DNA follows: TGTGCCAGCAGCTTGGGAGCGAGGGTCTACAATGAGCAGTTCTTC. Its translation is CASSLGARVYNEQFF. The full variable domain, in which reference TRBV5-6 and TRBJ2-1 provide the parts outside the CDR3, is DAGVTQSPTHLIKTRGQQVTLRCSPKSGHDTVSWYQQALGQGPQFIFQYYEEEERQRGNFPDRFSGHQFPNYSSELNVNALLLGDSALYLCASSLGARVYNEQFFGPGTRLTVL.

This clone turned up a few times. The chain recombines TRBV28 with TRBJ2-2, with D perhaps given as TRBD1 or TRBD2 (5 bases each). The germline V and J ends were trimmed by 10 bases and 4 bases, with 16 bases remaining between them. Per germline, CDR1 MDHEN and CDR2 SYDVKM. This CDR3 has 14 amino acids. The CDR3 sequence: CATDGPGGTGELFF. In DNA, the CDR3 is TGTGCCACCGATGGCCCTGGGGGCACCGGGGAGCTGTTTTTT.

The V gene is TRBV18, the J gene TRBJ2-2, with D maybe TRBD1 (6 bases). Trimming pared 2 bases from V and 4 bases from J, leaving 11 bases between. Per the germline V gene, CDR1 is KGHSH and CDR2 is LQKENI. CDR3 length equals 15 residues. CDR3: CASSPGEGGTGELFF. The CDR3 nucleotides read TGTGCCAGCTCACCAGGGGAAGGGGGCACCGGGGAGCTGTTTTTT.

In its sample, this clone was seen once. V gene TRBV19 combines with J gene TRBJ2-6, with D maybe TRBD2 (6 bases). V lost 3 bases and J lost 6, with 21 bases in between. The CDR3 totals 18 residues. Germline CDR1 LNHDA, CDR2 SQIVND (reference sequence). The CDR3 sequence: CASSIPGLSSSKANVLTF. Here the CDR3 DNA reads TGTGCCAGTAGTATCCCGGGACTTTCCAGCTCTAAGGCCAACGTCCTGACTTTC.

V and J are TRBV28 and TRBJ1-1; TRBD1 aligns across 8 bases. This CDR3 has 14 amino acids. V gave up 2 bases and J gave up 1 base; unmatched junction bases: 0. From germline, CDR1 is MDHEN and CDR2 SYDVKM. The CDR3 DNA sequence: TGTGCCAGCAGTTTAGGGACAGGGAACACTGAAGCTTTCTTT. It codes for CASSLGTGNTEAFF.

V gene TRBV4-2 combines with J gene TRBJ2-7; 10 bases line up with TRBD2. The CDR3 is 16 amino acids. J was trimmed by 0 bases and V by 0 bases; bases with no gene match: 2. Germline V gene data show CDR1 as LGHNA and CDR2 as YNFKEQ. CDR3 sequence: CASSQDRTSGSYEQYF. DNA for the CDR3: TGTGCCAGCAGCCAAGATCGGACTAGCGGCTCCTACGAGCAGTACTTC.

The table lists this clone with a count of one. The rearrangement uses TRBV9 and TRBJ1-2; D is possibly TRBD1 (5 bases). V dropped 4 bases and J dropped 2 bases, with 12 bases sitting between them. This CDR3 is built from 14 residues. CDR1 and CDR2 from the germline V gene are SGDLS and YYNGEE. In DNA, the CDR3 is TGTGCCAGCAGCCCGATGACAGCCAACTATGGCTACACCTTC. This codes for CASSPMTANYGYTF.

This chain links TRBV5-4 with TRBJ1-2; D possibly corresponds to TRBD1 (5 bases). This CDR3 spans 14 amino acids. The V end was cut by 2 bases, the J end by 4 bases, with 12 bases between. Germline lookup yields CDR1 SGHNT and CDR2 YYREEE (reference sequence). CDR3 coding DNA: TGTGCCAGCAGCTTAGGCCGGGGGGTCTATGGCTACACCTTC. This codes for CASSLGRGVYGYTF.

The chain joins TRBV5-1 to TRBJ1-1; 7 nucleotides align to TRBD1. CDR1 is SGHRS and CDR2 is YFSETQ in the germline V gene. This CDR3 is built from 14 residues. Losses at the gene ends were 0 bases for V and 10 bases for J; bases not matched to a gene: 9. CDR3 sequence: CASSLGDSISSAFF. The CDR3 DNA follows: TGCGCCAGCAGCTTGGGGGACAGTATTTCTTCAGCTTTCTTT.

The CDR3 sequence: CASSDNRGPYEQYF. In DNA, the CDR3 is TGTGCCAGCAGCGACAACAGGGGTCCGTACGAGCAGTACTTC. The J gene is TRBJ2-7, the V gene TRBV21-1; the table gives TRBD1 as D, unverified against the DNA. TRBV21-1 is an annotated pseudogene. This CDR3 comprises 14 residues.

The chain links TRBV6-1 to TRBJ1-1; D is uncertain. Per the germline V gene, CDR1 is MNHNS and CDR2 is SASEGT. CDR3 length: 16 residues. Trimming removed 2 bases at V and 4 bases at J, with 17 bases between. DNA for the CDR3: TGTGCCAGCAGTGAACCGGCTGCTCCTTCGAGCACTGAAGCTTTCTTT. Translation: CASSEPAAPSSTEAFF.

The chain combines TRBV2 with TRBJ2-5, with D perhaps being TRBD1 or TRBD2 (7 bases each). There are 15 residues in the CDR3. V was trimmed by 7 bases and J by 6 bases, leaving 21 bases between them. In germline, CDR1 is SNHLY, CDR2 FYNNEI. The CDR3 nucleotides are TGTGCCAGCACCCTCCAGGGGGGGGGCTCTCAGACCCAGTACTTC. Its protein product is CASTLQGGGSQTQYF.

The rearrangement joins TRBV30 to TRBJ1-3, with unresolved D. CDR3 length equals 14 residues. With 3 bases removed from V and 4 bases from J, the gap between germline ends came to 13 bases. The germline V gene encodes CDR1 GTSNPN and CDR2 SVGIG (reference sequence). The CDR3 reads CAWSQLHSGNTIYF. Here the CDR3 DNA reads TGTGCCTGGAGCCAACTACACTCGGGAAACACCATATATTTT.

In its sample, this clone was seen once. V is TRBV3-1 (or the pseudogene TRBV3-2) and J is TRBJ2-7; a weak D match, TRBD1 (6 bases). With 8 bases removed from V and 5 bases from J, the gap between germline ends came to 16 bases. The CDR3 has 13 amino acids. Germline V gene sequence: CDR1 LGHDT, CDR2 YNNKEL (reference sequence). The DNA of the CDR3 is TGTGCCAGCGGCAGGGGAAGGTTCAACGAGCAGTACTTC. Its translation: CASGRGRFNEQYF.

V usage is TRBV5-8 and J usage is TRBJ2-3, with 7 nucleotides matching TRBD1. The CDR3 consists of 16 residues. Looked up from germline, CDR1 is SGHTS and CDR2 is YDEGEE. V gave up 2 bases and J gave up 5 bases; unmatched junction bases: 11. The CDR3 loop is CASSFRQGWLEDTQYF. The DNA of the CDR3 is TGTGCCAGCAGCTTCCGACAGGGCTGGCTAGAAGATACGCAGTATTTT. The complete variable domain, with remaining parts taken from reference TRBV5-8 and TRBJ2-3, reads EAGVTQSPTHLIKTRGQQATLRCSPISGHTSVYWYQQALGLGLQFLLWYDEGEERNRGNFPPRFSGRQFPNYSSELNVNALELEDSALYLCASSFRQGWLEDTQYFGPGTRLTVL.

This clone was seen only once. The V gene is TRBV6-1, the J gene TRBJ2-5; 8 bases are a match to TRBD2. Germline trimming cut 3 bases from V and 7 bases from J; bases unmatched to any gene: 10. CDR3 length equals 15 residues. Germline V gives CDR1 MNHNS, CDR2 SASEGT. DNA of the CDR3: TGTGCCAGCAGTGAGCCCGGACTAGCCCTCGGGACCCAGTACTTC. This sequence encodes CASSEPGLALGTQYF.

This clone was seen more than once but under ten times. This chain joins TRBV9 and TRBJ1-6; TRBD1 aligns across 9 bases. The germline V gene encodes CDR1 SGDLS and CDR2 YYNGEE. With 2 bases clipped from V and 10 bases from J, the junction kept 10 bases outside the gene matches. This CDR3 has 16 residues. For the CDR3, the DNA is TGTGCCAGCAGCGTCTCTCCGGGACAGGGCGGATCACCCCTCCACTTT. Amino acids: CASSVSPGQGGSPLHF.

The chain employs TRBV5-5 and TRBJ2-7; D is unresolved. The V and J ends lost 0 bases and 11 bases respectively, with 9 bases between them. CDR1 is SGHKS, CDR2 YYEKEE, per germline (reference sequence). The CDR3 consists of 11 residues. The CDR3 bases are TGTGCCAGCAGCTTGGTGGACGTGGAGTACTTC. Residues: CASSLVDVEYF.

The CDR3 loop reads CASSFDREGTGELFF. CDR3 DNA: TGTGCCAGCAGTTTCGACAGGGAGGGAACCGGGGAGCTGTTTTTT. This rearrangement joins TRBV28 to TRBJ2-2, with D perhaps being TRBD1 or TRBD2 (7 bases each). Germline V gene lookup returns CDR1 MDHEN and CDR2 SYDVKM. There are 15 residues in the CDR3. Deletions cut 3 bases from V and 5 bases from J, with 13 bases between.

V and J are TRBV12-3 or TRBV12-4 and TRBJ1-1; D gene uncertain. The V gene lost 5 bases and the J gene lost 1 base, with 8 bases spanning the gap. The CDR3 consists of 13 residues. In nucleotides, the CDR3 is TGTGCCAGCAGTCTCATTAGGAACACTGAAGCTTTCTTT. Translated: CASSLIRNTEAFF.

This clone was detected once. The chain couples TRBV7-8 to TRBJ2-3; D could derive from TRBD1 or TRBD2 (5 bases each). This CDR3 contains 17 residues. Germline V gene lookup returns CDR1 SGHVS and CDR2 FQNEAQ. With 5 bases removed from V and 6 bases from J, the gap between germline ends came to 24 bases. CDR3 amino acids: CASSEYPGTPSTDTQYF. The CDR3 coding sequence is TGTGCCAGCAGCGAATATCCGGGGACCCCCTCTACGGATACGCAGTATTTT.

This clone appeared a single time. The rearrangement joins TRBV7-9 to TRBJ2-5; perhaps D is TRBD1 or TRBD2 (5 bases each). The CDR3 covers 12 residues. V was trimmed by 6 bases and J by 5 bases, leaving 10 bases between them. Per the germline V gene, CDR1 is SEHNR and CDR2 is FQNEAQ (reference sequence). The CDR3 bases are TGTGCCAGCAGGGGACGAAGGGAGACCCAGTACTTC. Translating gives CASRGRRETQYF.

This chain links TRBV7-9 with TRBJ1-3; no definite D call. Trimming took 5 bases from V and 0 from J, leaving 11 bases between them. The germline V gene has CDR1 SEHNR and CDR2 FQNEAQ (reference sequence). There are 15 residues in the CDR3. CDR3 amino acids: CASSGWTDSGNTIYF. The CDR3 region has the DNA TGTGCCAGCAGCGGATGGACCGACTCTGGAAACACCATATATTTT.